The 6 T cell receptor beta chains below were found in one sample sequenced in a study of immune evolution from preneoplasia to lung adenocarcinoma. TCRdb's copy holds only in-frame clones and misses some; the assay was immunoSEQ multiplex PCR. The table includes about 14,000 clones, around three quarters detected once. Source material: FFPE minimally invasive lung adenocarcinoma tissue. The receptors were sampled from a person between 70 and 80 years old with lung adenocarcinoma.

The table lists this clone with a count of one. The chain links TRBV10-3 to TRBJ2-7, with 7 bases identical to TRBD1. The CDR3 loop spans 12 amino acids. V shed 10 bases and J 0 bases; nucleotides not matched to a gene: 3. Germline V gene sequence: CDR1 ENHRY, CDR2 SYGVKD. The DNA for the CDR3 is TGTGCCACAGGGGACAGCTCCTACGAGCAGTACTTC. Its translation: CATGDSSYEQYF.

CDR3 region: CASSLEDRETQYF. In nucleotides, the CDR3 is TGTGCCAGCAGCTTAGAAGATCGTGAGACCCAGTACTTC. V is TRBV11-3 and J is TRBJ2-5; D remains unclear. V lost 0 bases to trimming and J lost 5 bases, with 7 bases between them. The germline CDR1 and CDR2 sequences are SGHNT and YENEEA. The CDR3 contains 13 residues.

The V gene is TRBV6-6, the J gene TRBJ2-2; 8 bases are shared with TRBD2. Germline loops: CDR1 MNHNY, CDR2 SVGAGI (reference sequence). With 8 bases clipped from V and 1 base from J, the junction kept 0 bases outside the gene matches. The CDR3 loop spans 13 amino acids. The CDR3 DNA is TGTGCCAGCCTAGCGGGGAACACCGGGGAGCTGTTTTTT. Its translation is CASLAGNTGELFF.

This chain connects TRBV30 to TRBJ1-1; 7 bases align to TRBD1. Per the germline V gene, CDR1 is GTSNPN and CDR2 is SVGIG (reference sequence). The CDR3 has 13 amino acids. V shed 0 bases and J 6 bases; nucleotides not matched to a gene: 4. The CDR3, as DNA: TGTGCCTGGAGTGTAGGCCAGGGGGCTGAAGCTTTCTTT. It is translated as CAWSVGQGAEAFF.

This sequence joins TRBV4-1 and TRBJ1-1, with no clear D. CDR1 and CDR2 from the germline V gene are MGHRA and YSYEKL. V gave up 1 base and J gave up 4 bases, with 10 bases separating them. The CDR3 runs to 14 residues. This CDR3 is CASSQVQVGTEAFF. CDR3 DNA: TGCGCCAGCAGCCAAGTCCAGGTGGGCACTGAAGCTTTCTTT.

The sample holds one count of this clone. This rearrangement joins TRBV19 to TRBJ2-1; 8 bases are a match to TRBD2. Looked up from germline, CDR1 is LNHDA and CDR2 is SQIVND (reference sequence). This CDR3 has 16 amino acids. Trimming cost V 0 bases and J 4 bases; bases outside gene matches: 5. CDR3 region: CASSIEGGRTYNEQFF. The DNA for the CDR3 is TGTGCCAGTAGTATAGAGGGCGGGAGGACTTACAATGAGCAGTTCTTC.